The present T cell receptor beta chain was sequenced within a study of T cell repertoires in cytomegalovirus infection. The study, taken as a whole, reports: Adding up the frequency of public TCR beta families identified people who carried CMV plus the relevant HLA.

TCRdb re-called the reads through MiXCR, storing one row per CDR3 protein. The data show a few hundred thousand distinct CDR3 sequences, 25% to 35% seen once. CDR1 is MGHRA, CDR2 YSYEKL, per germline. This CDR3 has 13 residues. Trimming pared 1 base from V and 7 bases from J, leaving 10 bases between. This clonotype was detected many times. Its antigen is as yet unknown. The receptor was isolated from a human donor in good health (CMV status not recorded). Some clones in this sample may be carry-over from other donors' samples. V usage is TRBV4-1 and J usage is TRBJ1-2; D gene uncertain. Source: cultured PBMCs, taken from culture after CMV antigen stimulation. CDR3 DNA sequence: TGCGCCAGCAGCCAAGGACTAGTGGGTGGCTACACCTTC. Translating it yields CASSQGLVGGYTF.